The text below deals with one TCR beta chain. CDR3 length equals 13 residues. V was cut by 6 bases and J by 1 base, with 10 bases left in between. Germline V gene lookup returns CDR1 MNHEY and CDR2 SMNVEV (reference sequence). In the sorted-subset replicate PCRs, 200 ng DNA, 25,000 to 35,000 T cell genomes, was used. Original processing methods: Junction-only sequences produced by ImmunoSEQ had no quality scores, so filtering differed. TCRdb's table, derived via immunoSEQ multiplex PCR, lists solely in-frame clones and lacks some. The DNA gave D and trimming, while V, J and clone size come from that table. The sample has 2 million to 2.5 million clones, 85% to 95% seen once. Selected positively for CCR7 and CD45RO-negative, naive CD8 cells excluded terminally differentiated effector memory CD45RA+ cells. This sample was taken from a study of shared clonotypes between healthy human individuals.

This receptor was identified in a man aged 18 to 29 in good health. Some clones in this sample may be carry-over from other donors' samples. The chain has TRBV27 and TRBJ2-7; possibly TRBD1 or TRBD2 for D (6 bases each). The sequencing sample was made of naive CD8+ T cells from PBMCs. The CDR3 DNA is TGTGCCAGCAGCGGGGGCTGGTCCTACGAGCAGTACTTC. This translates into CASSGGWSYEQYF.